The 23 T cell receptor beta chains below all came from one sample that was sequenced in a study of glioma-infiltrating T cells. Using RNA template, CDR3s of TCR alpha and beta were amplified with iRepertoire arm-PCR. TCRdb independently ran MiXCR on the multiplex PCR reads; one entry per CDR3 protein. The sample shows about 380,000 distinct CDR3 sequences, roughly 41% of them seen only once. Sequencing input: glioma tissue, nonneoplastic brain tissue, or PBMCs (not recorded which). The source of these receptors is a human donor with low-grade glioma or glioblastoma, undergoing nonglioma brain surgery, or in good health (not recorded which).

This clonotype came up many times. The CDR3 sequence is CASSFLSGRANEQFF. The CDR3, as DNA: TGTGCCAGCAGTTTCCTTAGCGGGAGGGCCAATGAGCAGTTCTTC. This chain links TRBV27 with TRBJ2-1, with 11 bases matching TRBD2. The CDR3 extends over 15 amino acids. The germline gives CDR1 MNHEY, CDR2 SMNVEV (reference sequence). J lost 6 bases, V lost 3 bases, and 4 bases had no gene match.

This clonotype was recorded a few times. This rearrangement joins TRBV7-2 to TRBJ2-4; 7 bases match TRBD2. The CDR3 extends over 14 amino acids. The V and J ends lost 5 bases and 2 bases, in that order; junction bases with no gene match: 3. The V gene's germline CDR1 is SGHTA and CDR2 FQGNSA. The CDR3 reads CASSQRGTKNIQYF. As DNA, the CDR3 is TGTGCCAGCAGCCAGCGGGGAACCAAAAACATTCAGTACTTC.

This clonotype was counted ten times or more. CDR3: CASSQDRGPNQPQHF. CDR3 nucleotides: TGTGCCAGCAGCCAGGACAGGGGGCCCAATCAGCCCCAGCATTTT. The chain couples TRBV27 to TRBJ1-5, with 11 bases aligning to TRBD1. The CDR3 runs 15 residues. The trim removed 6 bases at V and 3 bases at J, leaving 4 bases unmatched. CDR1 is MNHEY, CDR2 SMNVEV, per germline (reference sequence).

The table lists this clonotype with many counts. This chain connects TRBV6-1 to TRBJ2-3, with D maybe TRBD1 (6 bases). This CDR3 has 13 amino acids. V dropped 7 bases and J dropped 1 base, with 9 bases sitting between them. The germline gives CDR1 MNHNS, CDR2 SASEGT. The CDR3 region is CASKGVGTDTQYF. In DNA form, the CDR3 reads TGTGCCAGCAAGGGGGTGGGCACAGATACGCAGTATTTT.

The CDR3 region has the DNA TGTGCCAGCAAATCACAGGGGGAGGGCAATGAGCAGTTCTTC. This translates into CASKSQGEGNEQFF. V is TRBV27 and J is TRBJ2-1; D is possibly TRBD1 (8 bases). This CDR3 is 14 amino acids long. CDR1 MNHEY and CDR2 SMNVEV come from the germline V gene (reference sequence). Trimming took 7 bases from V and 6 from J, leaving 16 bases between them.

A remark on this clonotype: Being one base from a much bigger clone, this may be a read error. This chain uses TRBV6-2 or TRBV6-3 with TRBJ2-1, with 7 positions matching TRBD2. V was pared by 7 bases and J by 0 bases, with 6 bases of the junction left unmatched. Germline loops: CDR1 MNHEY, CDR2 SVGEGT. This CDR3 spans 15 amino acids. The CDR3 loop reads CASIPGGSSYNEQFF. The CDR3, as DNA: TGTGCCAGCATCCCGGGAGGTAGCTCCTACAATGAGCAGTTCTTC.

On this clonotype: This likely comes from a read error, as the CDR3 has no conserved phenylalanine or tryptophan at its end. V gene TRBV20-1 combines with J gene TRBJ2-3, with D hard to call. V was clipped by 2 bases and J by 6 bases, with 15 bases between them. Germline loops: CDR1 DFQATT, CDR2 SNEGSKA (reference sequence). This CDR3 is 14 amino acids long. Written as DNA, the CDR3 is TGCAGTGCTAGACCGGTGGAGTTATCCGATACGCAGTATTCT. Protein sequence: CSARPVELSDTQYS.

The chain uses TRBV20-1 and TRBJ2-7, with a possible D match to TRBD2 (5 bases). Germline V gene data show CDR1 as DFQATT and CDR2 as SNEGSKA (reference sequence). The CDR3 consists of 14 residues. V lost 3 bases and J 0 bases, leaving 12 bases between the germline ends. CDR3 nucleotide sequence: TGCAGTGCTAGCCGGCCGGCGGGCTCCTACGAGCAGTACTTC. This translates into CSASRPAGSYEQYF.

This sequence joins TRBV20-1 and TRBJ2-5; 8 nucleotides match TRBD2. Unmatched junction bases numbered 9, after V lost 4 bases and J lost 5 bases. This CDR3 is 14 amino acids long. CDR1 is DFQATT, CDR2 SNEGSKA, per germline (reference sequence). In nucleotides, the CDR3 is TGCAGTGCTAAACTAAGCGGGAGTCCGGAGACCCAGTACTTC. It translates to CSAKLSGSPETQYF.

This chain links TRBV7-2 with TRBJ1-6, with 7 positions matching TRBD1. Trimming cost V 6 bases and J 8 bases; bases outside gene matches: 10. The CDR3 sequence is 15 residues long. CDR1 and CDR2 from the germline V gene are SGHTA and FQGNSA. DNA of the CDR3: TGTGCCAGCAGATTAACCGGGACAGCCTATTCACCCCTCCACTTT. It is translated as CASRLTGTAYSPLHF.

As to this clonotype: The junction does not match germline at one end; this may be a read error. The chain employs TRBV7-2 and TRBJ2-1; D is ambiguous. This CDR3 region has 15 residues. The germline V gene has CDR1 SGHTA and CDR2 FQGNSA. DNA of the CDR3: TGTGCCAGCAGCATAGCTAGGCGAAGTTCGAATGAGCAGTTCTTC. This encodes CASSIARRSSNEQFF.

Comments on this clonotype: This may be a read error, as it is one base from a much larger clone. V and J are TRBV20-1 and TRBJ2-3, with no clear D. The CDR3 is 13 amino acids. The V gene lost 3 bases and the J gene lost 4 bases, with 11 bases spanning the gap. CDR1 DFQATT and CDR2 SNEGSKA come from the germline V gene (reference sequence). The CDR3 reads CSASRVLADTQYF. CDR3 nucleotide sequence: TGCAGTGCTAGCCGGGTTCTCGCAGATACGCAGTATTTT.

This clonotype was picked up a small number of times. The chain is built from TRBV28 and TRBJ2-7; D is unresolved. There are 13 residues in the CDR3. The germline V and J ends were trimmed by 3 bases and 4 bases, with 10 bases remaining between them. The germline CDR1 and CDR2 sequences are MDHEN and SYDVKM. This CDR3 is CASSFLLYYEQYF. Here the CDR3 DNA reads TGTGCCAGCAGTTTTTTACTTTATTACGAGCAGTACTTC.

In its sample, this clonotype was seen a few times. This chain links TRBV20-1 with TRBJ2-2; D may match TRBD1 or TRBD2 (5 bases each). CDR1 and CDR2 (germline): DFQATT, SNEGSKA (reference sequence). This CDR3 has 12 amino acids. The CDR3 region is CSLSSRAGELFF. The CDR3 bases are TGCAGCCTTTCTAGCAGGGCCGGGGAGCTGTTTTTT.

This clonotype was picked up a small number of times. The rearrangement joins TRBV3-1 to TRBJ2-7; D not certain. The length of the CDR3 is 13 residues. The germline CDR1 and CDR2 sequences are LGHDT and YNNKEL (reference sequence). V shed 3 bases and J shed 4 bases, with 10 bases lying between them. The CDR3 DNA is TGTGCCAGCAGCCAGTCTATGGGGTACGAGCAGTACTTC. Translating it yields CASSQSMGYEQYF.

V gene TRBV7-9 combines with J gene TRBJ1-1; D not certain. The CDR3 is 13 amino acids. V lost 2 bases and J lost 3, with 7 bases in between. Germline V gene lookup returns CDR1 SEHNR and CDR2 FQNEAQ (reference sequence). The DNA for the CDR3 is TGTGCCAGCAGCTTAATTTTGGACACTGAAGCTTTCTTT. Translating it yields CASSLILDTEAFF. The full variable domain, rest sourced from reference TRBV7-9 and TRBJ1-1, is DTGVSQNPRHKITKRGQNVTFRCDPISEHNRLYWYRQTLGQGPEFLTYFQNEAQLEKSRLLSDRFSAERPKGSFSTLEIQRTEQGDSAMYLCASSLILDTEAFFGQGTRLTVV.

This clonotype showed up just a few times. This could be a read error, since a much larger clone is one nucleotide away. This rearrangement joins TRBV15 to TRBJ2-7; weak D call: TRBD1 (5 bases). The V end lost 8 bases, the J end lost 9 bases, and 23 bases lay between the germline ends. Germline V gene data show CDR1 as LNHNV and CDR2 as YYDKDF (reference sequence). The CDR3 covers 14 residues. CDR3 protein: CATQQGKRSQAQYF. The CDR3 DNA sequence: TGTGCCACCCAGCAGGGAAAAAGGAGTCAGGCGCAGTACTTC.

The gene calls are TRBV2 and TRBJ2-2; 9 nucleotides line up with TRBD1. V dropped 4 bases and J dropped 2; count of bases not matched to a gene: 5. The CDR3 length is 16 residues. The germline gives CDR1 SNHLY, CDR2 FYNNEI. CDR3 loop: CASSVMGQGNTGELFF. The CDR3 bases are TGTGCCAGCAGTGTAATGGGACAGGGAAACACCGGGGAGCTGTTTTTT.

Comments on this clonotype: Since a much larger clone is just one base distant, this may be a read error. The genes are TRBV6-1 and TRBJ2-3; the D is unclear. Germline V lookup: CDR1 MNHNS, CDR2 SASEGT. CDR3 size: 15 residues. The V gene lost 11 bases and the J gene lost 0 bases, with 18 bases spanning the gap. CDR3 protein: CAVSETFTSTDTQYF. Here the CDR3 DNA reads TGTGCCGTCAGTGAGACCTTCACGAGCACAGATACGCAGTATTTT.

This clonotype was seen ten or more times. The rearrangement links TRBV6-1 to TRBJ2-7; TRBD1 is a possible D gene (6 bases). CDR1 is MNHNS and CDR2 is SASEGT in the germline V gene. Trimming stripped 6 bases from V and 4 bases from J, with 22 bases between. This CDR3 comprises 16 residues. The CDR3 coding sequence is TGTGCCAGCAGGAACCCCAGGGGCGCTCGACTATACGAGCAGTACTTC. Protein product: CASRNPRGARLYEQYF.

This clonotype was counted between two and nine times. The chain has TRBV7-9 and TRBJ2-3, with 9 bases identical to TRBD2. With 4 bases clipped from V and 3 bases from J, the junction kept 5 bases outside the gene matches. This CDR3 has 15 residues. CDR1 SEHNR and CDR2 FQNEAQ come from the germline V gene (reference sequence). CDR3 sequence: CASSSLSGRTDTQYF. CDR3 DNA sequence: TGTGCCAGCAGCTCTCTGAGCGGGAGGACAGATACGCAGTATTTT.

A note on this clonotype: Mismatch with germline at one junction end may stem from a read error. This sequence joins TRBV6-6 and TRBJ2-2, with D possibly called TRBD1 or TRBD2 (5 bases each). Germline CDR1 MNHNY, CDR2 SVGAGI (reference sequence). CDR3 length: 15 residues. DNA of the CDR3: TGTGCCAGCAGTTACTCGTCAGGGAACACCGGGGAGCCGTTTTTT. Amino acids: CASSYSSGNTGEPFF.

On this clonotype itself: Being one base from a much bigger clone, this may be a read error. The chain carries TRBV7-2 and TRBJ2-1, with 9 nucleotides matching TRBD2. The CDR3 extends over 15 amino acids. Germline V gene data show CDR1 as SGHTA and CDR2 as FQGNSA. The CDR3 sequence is CASSFSGSSHNEQFF. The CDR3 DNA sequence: TGTGCCAGCAGCTTTAGCGGGAGCTCCCACAATGAGCAGTTCTTC. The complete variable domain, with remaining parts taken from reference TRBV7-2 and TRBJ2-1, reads GAGVSQSPSNKVTEKGKDVELRCDPISGHTALYWYRQSLGQGLEFLIYFQGNSAPDKSGLPSDRFSAERTGGSVSTLTIQRTQQEDSAVYLCASSFSGSSHNEQFFGPGTRLTVL.